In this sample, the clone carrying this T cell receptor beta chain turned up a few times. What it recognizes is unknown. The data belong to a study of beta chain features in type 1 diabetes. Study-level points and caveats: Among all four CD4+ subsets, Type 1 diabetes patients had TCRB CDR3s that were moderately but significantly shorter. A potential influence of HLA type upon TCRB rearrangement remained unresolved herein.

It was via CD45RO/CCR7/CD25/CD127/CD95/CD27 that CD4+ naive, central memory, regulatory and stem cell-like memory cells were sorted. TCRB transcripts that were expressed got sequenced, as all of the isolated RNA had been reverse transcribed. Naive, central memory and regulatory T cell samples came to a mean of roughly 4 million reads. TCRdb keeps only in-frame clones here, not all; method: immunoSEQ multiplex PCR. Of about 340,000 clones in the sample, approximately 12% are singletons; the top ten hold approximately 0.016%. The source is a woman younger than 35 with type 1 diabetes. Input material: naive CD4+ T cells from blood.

CDR3 coding DNA: TGTGCCAGCAGCCCGCGGGGGGATACGCAGTATTTT. Translated, it gives CASSPRGDTQYF. The chain recombines TRBV7-9 with TRBJ2-3; 7 bases match TRBD2. This CDR3 comprises 12 residues. The V gene's germline CDR1 is SEHNR and CDR2 FQNEAQ (reference sequence). V dropped 5 bases and J dropped 6; count of bases not matched to a gene: 2.